Listed here is a single T cell receptor (beta chain). This clonotype was detected only a few times. No cognate antigen has been identified for it. There are no base qualities to consult, and no much larger clone falls within one base. From its cysteine to its phenylalanine, the CDR3 spans 12 amino acids. Of all the DNA, just the CDR3 is kept, 36 bases in frame from base 1. Per the germline V gene (reference sequence), MNHNY is the CDR1 and SVGAGI is the CDR2. Trimming takes 7 bases off V and 7 bases off J; junction bases not matched to a gene: 4. Explained via the paper, the treatment or condition label denotes: in vitro stimulation with specific CMV peptide epitopes to enrich CMV-specific T cells. The reads were generated on an Illumina HiSeq 1500. The raw public reads went through TCRdb reprocessing: fastp at Q25, MiXCR clone calling, in-frame beta chains kept. Rows merge per CDR3 protein into single entries with the most common DNA and genes. In all, the sample holds about half a million distinct CDR3 sequences, and 30% to 40% of those were seen once. The ten largest make up 17% of the sample.

The data stem from a study of T cell repertoires in cytomegalovirus infection (dated by TCRdb to between 2018 and 2020). For the wider study: Alongside well-studied HLA-B-restricted epitopes, the peptide stimulations were aimed at recently identified HLA-C-restricted CMV epitopes, whose presentation resists viral immunomodulation. Donor HLA type was relevant to the analysis, because carriage of CMV infection together with the matching HLA type was indicated by public TCR beta signatures.

General findings and caveats noted by the study authors: The ex vivo response was dominated by HLA-C-restricted CMV-specific TCR beta clonotypes, which also provided the single most frequent clonotype in two of eight donors. In both this cohort and an independent cohort of under 450 donors, the cumulative frequency of public TCR beta family members distinguished carriers of CMV infection plus the relevant HLA type.

The chain joins TRBV6-6 to TRBJ1-1; the junction holds 9 bases that match TRBD1. The source was cultured PBMCs, collected from culture after CMV antigen stimulation. The receptor was isolated from a human donor in good health (CMV status not recorded). Some clones in this sample may be carry-over from other donors' samples. The CDR3 reads CASTQGQGEAFF. The DNA sequence reads TGTGCCAGCACCCAGGGACAGGGTGAAGCTTTCTTT.